The present T cell receptor (beta chain) was sequenced within a study of low-dose radiotherapy and immunotherapy resistance in tumors. Germline loops: CDR1 LGHNA, CDR2 YSLEER. The CDR3 contains 14 residues. The V end lost 0 bases, the J end lost 0 bases, and 5 bases lay between the germline ends. Documented time point: after trial treatment. Treatment denoted: LDRT plus nivolumab, ipilimumab, low-dose cyclophosphamide and aspirin (RACIN trial). Gene-specific TRAV and TRBV primers were used for first-strand cDNA, covering alpha and beta chains. It was with a constant-region primer and a V-primer adapter that TCRs were amplified over roughly 19 PCR cycles. Via MiXCR, TCRdb re-called the reads, giving one row per CDR3 protein. Found here are some 100,000 distinct CDR3 sequences, less than 25% of them singletons; the top ten hold over 4%.

V is TRBV4-3 and J is TRBJ1-1; D gene uncertain. The specimen comprised PBMCs, sampled after low-dose radiotherapy plus immunotherapy. This TCR was recovered from a male donor with prostate cancer. This chain's CDR3 is CASSQEAMNTEAFF. CDR3 in DNA: TGCGCCAGCAGCCAAGAGGCTATGAACACTGAAGCTTTCTTT.